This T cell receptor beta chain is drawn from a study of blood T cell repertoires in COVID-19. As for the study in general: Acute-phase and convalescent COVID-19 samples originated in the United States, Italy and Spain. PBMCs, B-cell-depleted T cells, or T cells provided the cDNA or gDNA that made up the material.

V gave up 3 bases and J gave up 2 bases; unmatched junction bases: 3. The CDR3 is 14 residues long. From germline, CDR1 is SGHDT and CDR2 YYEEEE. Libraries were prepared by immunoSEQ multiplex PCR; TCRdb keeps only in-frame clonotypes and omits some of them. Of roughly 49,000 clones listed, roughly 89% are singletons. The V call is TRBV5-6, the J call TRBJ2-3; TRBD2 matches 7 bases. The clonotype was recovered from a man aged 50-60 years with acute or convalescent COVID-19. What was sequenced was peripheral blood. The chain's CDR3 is CASSSGRDTDTQYF. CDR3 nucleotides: TGTGCCAGCAGCTCAGGGAGGGACACAGATACGCAGTATTTT.